Shown below are 32 T cell receptor beta chains from a single sample sequenced in a study of T cells in Graves' hyperthyroidism and ophthalmopathy. From RNA transcripts, TCR beta CDR3 regions were amplified. First-round RT-PCR targeting the TCR CDR3 was performed with the HTBI primer set. TCRdb itself ran the multiplex PCR reads through MiXCR, one entry per CDR3 protein. This table holds a few hundred thousand distinct CDR3 sequences, around 21% found once. Input material: blood. All receptors derive from a man aged 18 to 29 with Graves' hyperthyroidism.

The genes are TRBV10-3 and TRBJ2-7; D may be TRBD1 (6 bases). Germline V lookup: CDR1 ENHRY, CDR2 SYGVKD. The CDR3 runs to 13 residues. The V end was cut by 7 bases, the J end by 0 bases, with 10 bases between. The CDR3 reads CAIKDSSSYEQYF. In nucleotides, the CDR3 is TGTGCCATCAAGGACAGTTCCTCCTACGAGCAGTACTTC.

The chain is built from TRBV5-1 and TRBJ1-2, with a possible D match to TRBD1 (6 bases). The CDR3 runs 18 residues. With 1 base removed from V and 3 bases from J, the gap between germline ends came to 22 bases. From germline, CDR1 is SGHRS and CDR2 YFSETQ. The CDR3 DNA is TGCGCCAGCAGCTTGCAGGGGATCGGATCGGGGAGGGACTATGGCTACACCTTC. Its translation: CASSLQGIGSGRDYGYTF.

This clonotype was observed at least ten times. The CDR3 loop is CASSYAQNTEAFF. As DNA, the CDR3 is TGTGCCAGCAGTTACGCACAGAACACTGAAGCTTTCTTT. V gene TRBV6-5 combines with J gene TRBJ1-1; D ambiguous. Deletions cut 2 bases from V and 1 base from J, with 5 bases between. CDR1 and CDR2 from the germline V gene are MNHEY and SVGAGI. This CDR3 is 13 amino acids long.

This clonotype has ten or more counts. This chain links TRBV15 with TRBJ2-2; no clear D gene. Per the germline V gene, CDR1 is LNHNV and CDR2 is YYDKDF (reference sequence). The CDR3 loop spans 17 amino acids. V dropped 1 base and J dropped 0 bases, with 12 bases sitting between them. In nucleotides, the CDR3 is TGTGCCACCAGCAGAGTTGTGAGCTTAACGAACACCGGGGAGCTGTTTTTT. The encoded protein is CATSRVVSLTNTGELFF.

The table lists this clonotype with many counts. The genes are TRBV19 and TRBJ1-5; D ambiguous. The CDR3 runs to 14 residues. The V end was cut by 8 bases, the J end by 3 bases, with 14 bases between. The V gene's germline CDR1 is LNHDA and CDR2 SQIVND (reference sequence). The CDR3 bases are TGTGCCAGTGGGGTTTTGGGAAACAATCAGCCCCAGCATTTT. Encoded protein: CASGVLGNNQPQHF. Variable domain in full (rest from reference TRBV19 and TRBJ1-5): DGGITQSPKYLFRKEGQNVTLSCEQNLNHDAMYWYRQDPGQGLRLIYYSQIVNDFQKGDIAEGYSVSREKKESFPLTVTSAQKNPTAFYLCASGVLGNNQPQHFGDGTRLSIL.

This clonotype was seen many times. This chain joins TRBV19 and TRBJ1-1; no reliable D call. Germline V gives CDR1 LNHDA, CDR2 SQIVND (reference sequence). The V end lost 7 bases, the J end lost 3 bases, and 15 bases lay between the germline ends. The CDR3 consists of 14 residues. Here the CDR3 reads CASTQTVLDTEAFF. The CDR3 DNA reads as TGTGCCAGTACCCAGACGGTGTTGGACACTGAAGCTTTCTTT.

This clonotype was counted at least ten times. The gene calls are TRBV15 and TRBJ1-1; D is perhaps TRBD1 (5 bases). With 0 bases removed from V and 3 bases from J, the gap between germline ends came to 11 bases. Per germline, CDR1 LNHNV and CDR2 YYDKDF (reference sequence). The CDR3 sequence is 15 residues long. CDR3 DNA sequence: TGTGCCACCAGCAGAGACCCGGGAGGGGACACTGAAGCTTTCTTT. Its translation is CATSRDPGGDTEAFF.

In regard to this clonotype: With a much larger clone just one base away, this may be a read error. The J gene is TRBJ2-2, the V gene TRBV11-2; 9 nucleotides align to TRBD2. Germline V gene lookup returns CDR1 SGHAT and CDR2 FQNNGV. This CDR3 comprises 15 residues. The CDR3 sequence: CASSLDLAGAGEMFF. The CDR3 region has the DNA TGTGCCAGCAGCTTAGACTTAGCGGGGGCCGGGGAGATGTTTTTT.

The chain is built from TRBV28 and TRBJ2-7; TRBD1 matches at 11 bases. V shed 5 bases and J 5 bases; nucleotides not matched to a gene: 11. The germline CDR1 and CDR2 sequences are MDHEN and SYDVKM. This CDR3 has 16 residues. The CDR3 region has the DNA TGTGCCAGCAGTCCGGGGCCGGGACAGGGGGTAAACGAGCAGTACTTC. Protein product: CASSPGPGQGVNEQYF.

Notes on this clonotype: Since a much larger clone is just one base distant, this may be a read error. This rearrangement joins TRBV9 to TRBJ1-2, with a weak D call TRBD1 (6 bases). The CDR3 consists of 14 residues. Germline assignment: CDR1 SGDLS and CDR2 YYNGEE. CDR3 sequence reads: CVSSETTGTYGYTF. CDR3 DNA sequence: TGTGTCAGCAGCGAGACGACAGGAACCTATGGCTACACCTTC.

The chain is built from TRBV28 and TRBJ1-6, with 7 bases fitting TRBD1. Germline lookup yields CDR1 MDHEN and CDR2 SYDVKM. V gave up 5 bases and J gave up 10 bases; unmatched junction bases: 17. The CDR3 covers 17 residues. The CDR3 nucleotides are TGTGCCAGCAGTCCATGGCTGGTTCAGGGGGTCGAATCACCCCTCCACTTT. As protein: CASSPWLVQGVESPLHF.

This clonotype showed up many times. The chain carries TRBV12-3 or TRBV12-4 and TRBJ1-6, with TRBD1 matching over 7 bases. This CDR3 spans 13 amino acids. Trimming cost V 6 bases and J 7 bases; bases outside gene matches: 3. CDR3 residues: CASSLTGNSPLHF. Written as DNA, the CDR3 is TGTGCCAGCAGCCTGACAGGGAATTCACCCCTCCACTTT.

This clonotype was recorded many times. The chain carries TRBV6-1 and TRBJ1-5; D uncertain. The V end was cut by 5 bases, the J end by 6 bases, with 8 bases between. Germline CDR1 MNHNS, CDR2 SASEGT. This CDR3 contains 12 residues. The CDR3 loop reads CASSRVGQPQHF. DNA of the CDR3: TGTGCCAGCAGTCGGGTCGGTCAGCCCCAGCATTTT.

In its sample, this clonotype was seen many times. The V gene is TRBV6-1, the J gene TRBJ2-5, with a tentative D call TRBD2 (6 bases). This CDR3 region has 15 residues. V was clipped by 6 bases and J by 5 bases, with 19 bases between them. CDR1 is MNHNS, CDR2 SASEGT, per germline. The CDR3 region has the DNA TGTGCCAGCAGGAGTAGCGGTGGACTGGGCGAGACCCAGTACTTC. This translates into CASRSSGGLGETQYF.

V and J are TRBV9 and TRBJ2-7; 8 positions agree with TRBD2. With 0 bases clipped from V and 2 bases from J, the junction kept 4 bases outside the gene matches. From germline, CDR1 is SGDLS and CDR2 YYNGEE. This CDR3 is 15 amino acids long. As DNA, the CDR3 is TGTGCCAGCAGCGTAGGCAGCGGGAGCCCCTACGAGCAGTACTTC. This codes for CASSVGSGSPYEQYF.

This clonotype was found a few times. This chain connects TRBV19 to TRBJ1-1; 8 bases are shared with TRBD1. Germline CDR1 is LNHDA and CDR2 is SQIVND (reference sequence). There are 15 residues in the CDR3. Unmatched junction bases numbered 11, after V lost 7 bases and J lost 4 bases. CDR3 in amino acids: CASTPGQGWGTEAFF. The CDR3 coding sequence is TGTGCCAGTACCCCCGGACAGGGTTGGGGCACTGAAGCTTTCTTT.

The table lists this clonotype with many counts. This chain uses TRBV12-3 or TRBV12-4 with TRBJ1-1; 12 positions agree with TRBD1. The CDR3 is 15 residues long. V was pared by 3 bases and J by 4 bases, with 3 bases of the junction left unmatched. The CDR3 nucleotides are TGTGCCAGCAGTTTTGGGGACAGGGGGCGCACTGAAGCTTTCTTT. Residues: CASSFGDRGRTEAFF.

This chain uses TRBV19 with TRBJ2-7, with TRBD1 as a possible D gene (5 bases). The CDR3 has 15 residues. Trimming pared 4 bases from V and 2 bases from J, leaving 15 bases between. CDR1 and CDR2 (germline): LNHDA, SQIVND (reference sequence). The chain's CDR3 is CASSKGPRQTYEQYF. The CDR3 nucleotides are TGTGCCAGTAGTAAGGGGCCACGACAGACCTACGAGCAGTACTTC.

This clonotype appeared a few times. This chain links TRBV15 with TRBJ2-5; 8 nucleotides line up with TRBD2. CDR1 LNHNV and CDR2 YYDKDF come from the germline V gene (reference sequence). Germline trimming cut 6 bases from V and 5 bases from J; bases unmatched to any gene: 11. The CDR3 is 15 residues long. The DNA of the CDR3 is TGTGCCACCAGAGCGGGGGATTACACTGGGGAGACCCAGTACTTC. This translates into CATRAGDYTGETQYF. Full variable domain (remainder filled in from reference TRBV15 and TRBJ2-5): DAMVIQNPRYQVTQFGKPVTLSCSQTLNHNVMYWYQQKSSQAPKLLFHYYDKDFNNEADTPDNFQSRRPNTSFCFLDIRSPGLGDTAMYLCATRAGDYTGETQYFGPGTRLLVL.

The rearrangement joins TRBV5-1 to TRBJ2-7, with D maybe TRBD1 (6 bases). CDR1 SGHRS and CDR2 YFSETQ come from the germline V gene. Between the trimmed V and J ends, which lost 1 base and 11 bases, there was a span of 10 bases. CDR3 length equals 11 residues. The CDR3 coding sequence is TGCGCCAGCAGCTTGAGGGGGTTAAAGTACTTC. The encoded protein is CASSLRGLKYF.

In its sample, this clonotype was seen many times. The chain links TRBV6-1 to TRBJ2-7; TRBD2 aligns across 8 bases. There are 15 residues in the CDR3. Germline lookup yields CDR1 MNHNS and CDR2 SASEGT. V lost 1 base and J lost 3; bases outside the gene matches: 5. The CDR3 DNA reads TGTGCCAGCAGTGAAGAACCGGGGGGGAGCTACGAGCAGTACTTC. It translates to CASSEEPGGSYEQYF.

This clonotype was observed at least ten times. The chain recombines TRBV12-3 or TRBV12-4 with TRBJ2-5; D gene uncertain. V was cut by 1 base and J by 4 bases, with 7 bases left in between. The CDR3 runs to 13 residues. For the CDR3, the DNA is TGTGCCAGCAGTTTAGGACTTGGAGAGACCCAGTACTTC. It translates to CASSLGLGETQYF.

This sequence joins TRBV12-3 or TRBV12-4 and TRBJ2-7, with unresolved D. Trimming took off 2 bases at V and 2 bases at J, with 13 bases between the two ends. This CDR3 is 15 amino acids long. This CDR3 is CASSLRAGDTYEQYF. CDR3 coding DNA: TGTGCCAGCAGTTTAAGAGCAGGAGATACCTACGAGCAGTACTTC.

This clonotype was detected ten times or more. A junction end diverges from the germline sequence, so it may reflect a read error. V gene TRBV5-1 combines with J gene TRBJ2-7; D unclear. In germline, CDR1 is SGHRS, CDR2 YFSETQ. The CDR3 is made up of 11 amino acids. CDR3 in DNA: TGCGCCAGCAGCTTGGGCAACGGAGTGTTCTTC. Amino acids: CASSLGNGVFF.

This clonotype was detected many times. V usage is TRBV30 and J usage is TRBJ2-7; tentatively, D is TRBD2 (5 bases). The germline gives CDR1 GTSNPN, CDR2 SVGIG (reference sequence). This CDR3 contains 13 residues. Trimming removed 0 bases from V and 12 bases from J, with 18 bases in between. The CDR3 sequence: CAWSVTPQGRGYF. The CDR3 region has the DNA TGTGCCTGGAGTGTAACCCCCCAAGGTCGGGGGTACTTC.

This clonotype showed up many times. The chain combines TRBV6-1 with TRBJ1-5; 9 positions match TRBD1. The CDR3 length is 13 residues. Looked up from germline, CDR1 is MNHNS and CDR2 is SASEGT. V lost 11 bases, J lost 4 bases, and 6 bases stayed unmatched. The chain's CDR3 is CAAGTGPNQPQHF. The CDR3 DNA sequence: TGTGCCGCCGGGACAGGGCCAAATCAGCCCCAGCATTTT.

Only one count was recorded for this clonotype. This chain uses TRBV30 with TRBJ1-1; D remains unclear. Per germline, CDR1 GTSNPN and CDR2 SVGIG (reference sequence). The CDR3 loop spans 13 amino acids. Trimming stripped 0 bases from V and 3 bases from J, with 8 bases between. The CDR3 DNA follows: TGTGCCTGGAGTGTAGACACTTACACTGAAGCTTTCTTT. Translation: CAWSVDTYTEAFF.

This clonotype was seen repeatedly, ten times or more. The chain employs TRBV2 and TRBJ2-2, with a weak D call TRBD2 (5 bases). The V gene lost 7 bases and the J gene lost 5 bases, with 17 bases spanning the gap. The CDR3 sequence is 15 residues long. The germline CDR1 and CDR2 sequences are SNHLY and FYNNEI. The CDR3 sequence: CASKPGTARTGELFF. For the CDR3, the DNA is TGTGCCAGCAAGCCGGGAACAGCGAGAACCGGGGAGCTGTTTTTT.

This clonotype was found many times. The V and J genes are TRBV7-2 and TRBJ1-1, with a possible D match to TRBD1 (6 bases). V lost 2 bases to trimming and J lost 0 bases, with 13 bases between them. The CDR3 contains 16 residues. The V gene's germline CDR1 is SGHTA and CDR2 FQGNSA. The CDR3 spells CASSLSGGRVNTEAFF. The CDR3 nucleotides are TGTGCCAGCAGCTTATCCGGGGGGCGGGTGAACACTGAAGCTTTCTTT.

This clonotype was recorded at least ten times. The CDR3 sequence: CASSRSTGPQETQYF. In DNA form, the CDR3 reads TGTGCCAGCAGTCGATCGACAGGACCCCAAGAGACCCAGTACTTC. The J gene is TRBJ2-5, the V gene TRBV27, with a possible D match to TRBD1 (6 bases). Germline-derived CDR1 and CDR2 are MNHEY and SMNVEV (reference sequence). The CDR3 is 15 amino acids. Trimming shortened V by 5 bases and J by 1 base, and 14 bases separated the two germline ends.

This clonotype came up many times. The chain combines TRBV11-2 with TRBJ2-7, with 9 bases identical to TRBD1. Germline CDR1 is SGHAT and CDR2 is FQNNGV. CDR3 size: 16 residues. J lost 2 bases, V lost 2 bases, and 7 bases had no gene match. The CDR3 reads CASSLRSDRGPYEQYF. CDR3 coding DNA: TGTGCCAGCAGCTTAAGATCGGACAGGGGCCCCTACGAGCAGTACTTC.

There are many counts of this clonotype. The V call is TRBV20-1, the J call TRBJ2-5, with D tentatively TRBD1 (5 bases). The CDR3 is 13 amino acids. Per the germline V gene, CDR1 is DFQATT and CDR2 is SNEGSKA (reference sequence). V was clipped by 5 bases and J by 4 bases, with 14 bases between them. The CDR3 nucleotides are TGCAGTGCTTTATCAGGGTTCAGAGAGACCCAGTACTTC. Its translation: CSALSGFRETQYF.